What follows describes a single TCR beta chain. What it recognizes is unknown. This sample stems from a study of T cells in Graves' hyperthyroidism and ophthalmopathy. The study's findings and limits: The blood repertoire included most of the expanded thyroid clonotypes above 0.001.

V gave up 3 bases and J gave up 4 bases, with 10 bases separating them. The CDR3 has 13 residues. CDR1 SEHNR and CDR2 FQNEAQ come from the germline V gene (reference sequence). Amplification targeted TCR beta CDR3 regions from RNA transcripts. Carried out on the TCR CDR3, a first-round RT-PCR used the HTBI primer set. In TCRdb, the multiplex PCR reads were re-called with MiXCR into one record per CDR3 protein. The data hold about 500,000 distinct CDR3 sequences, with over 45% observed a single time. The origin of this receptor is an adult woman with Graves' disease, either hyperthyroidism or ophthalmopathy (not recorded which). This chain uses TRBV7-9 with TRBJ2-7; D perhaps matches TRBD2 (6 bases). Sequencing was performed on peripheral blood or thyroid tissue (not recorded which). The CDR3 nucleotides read TGTGCCAGCAGCTTCGGGAGACAATACGAGCAGTACTTC. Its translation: CASSFGRQYEQYF.